The clone carrying this T cell receptor (beta chain) was observed a handful of times. The data derive from a study of blood T cells in healthy people across ages. Combining a sample-barcoded 5' primer with a J-beta primer mix, a second PCR ran for roughly 7 to 12 cycles. TCRdb redid the calling of the 5' RACE reads with MiXCR, one entry per CDR3 protein. The sample consists of 1.5 million to 2 million distinct CDR3 sequences, about 50% of them appearing once. Unmatched junction bases numbered 19, after V lost 8 bases and J lost 3 bases. Germline CDR1 is LGHDT and CDR2 is YNNKEL (reference sequence). There are 19 residues in the CDR3.

Sequenced sample: blood. The clonotype originates from a woman aged 35 to 49 in good health. The V gene is TRBV3-1, the J gene TRBJ2-6; 7 nucleotides align to TRBD1. The CDR3, as DNA: TGTGCCAGCGCTGACCGGGACAGACACTTTAGAAGTGGGGCCAACGTCCTGACTTTC. Translation: CASADRDRHFRSGANVLTF.